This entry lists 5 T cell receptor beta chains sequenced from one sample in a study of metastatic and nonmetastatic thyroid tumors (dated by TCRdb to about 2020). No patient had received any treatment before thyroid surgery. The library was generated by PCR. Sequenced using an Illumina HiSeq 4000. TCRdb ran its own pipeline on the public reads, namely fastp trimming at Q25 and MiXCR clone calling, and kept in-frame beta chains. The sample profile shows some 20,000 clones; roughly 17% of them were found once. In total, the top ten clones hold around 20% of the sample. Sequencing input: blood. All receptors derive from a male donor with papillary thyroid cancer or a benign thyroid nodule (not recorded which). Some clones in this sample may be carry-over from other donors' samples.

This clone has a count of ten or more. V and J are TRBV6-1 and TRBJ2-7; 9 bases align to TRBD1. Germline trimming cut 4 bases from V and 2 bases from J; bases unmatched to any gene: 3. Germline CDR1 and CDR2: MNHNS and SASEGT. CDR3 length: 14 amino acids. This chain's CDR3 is CASSGGTGPYEQYF. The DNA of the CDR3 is TGTGCCAGCAGTGGGGGGACAGGGCCCTACGAGCAGTACTTC.

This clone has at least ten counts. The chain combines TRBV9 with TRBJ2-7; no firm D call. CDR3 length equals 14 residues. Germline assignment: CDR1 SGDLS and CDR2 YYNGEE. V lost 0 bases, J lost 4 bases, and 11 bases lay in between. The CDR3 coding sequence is TGTGCCAGCAGCGTAGGATTAGCCTTTTACGAGCAGTACTTC. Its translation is CASSVGLAFYEQYF.

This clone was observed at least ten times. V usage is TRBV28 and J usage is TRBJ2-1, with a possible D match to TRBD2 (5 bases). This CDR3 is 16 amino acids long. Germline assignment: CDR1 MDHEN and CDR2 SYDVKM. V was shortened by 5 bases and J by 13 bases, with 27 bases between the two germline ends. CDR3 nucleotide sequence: TGTGCCAGCAGTGACCAAGCTAGCAACACCCTACTGAAACAGTTCTTC. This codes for CASSDQASNTLLKQFF.

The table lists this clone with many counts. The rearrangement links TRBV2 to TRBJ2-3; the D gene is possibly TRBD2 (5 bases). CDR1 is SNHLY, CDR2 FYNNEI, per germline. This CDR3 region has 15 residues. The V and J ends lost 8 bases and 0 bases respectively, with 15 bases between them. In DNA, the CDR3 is TGTGCCAGCGGTTCCCAAGGAGGAAGCACAGATACGCAGTATTTT. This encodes CASGSQGGSTDTQYF.

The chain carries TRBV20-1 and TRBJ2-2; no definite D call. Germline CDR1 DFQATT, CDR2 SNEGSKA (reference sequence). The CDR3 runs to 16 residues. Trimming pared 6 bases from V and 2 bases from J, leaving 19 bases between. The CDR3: CSATPDRSVNTGELFF. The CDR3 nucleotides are TGCAGTGCCACCCCGGACCGATCTGTAAACACCGGGGAGCTGTTTTTT.